A selection of T cell receptor beta chains follows, all from one sample in a study of response to subunit inactivated influenza vaccine. MiXCR was run by TCRdb on the RT-PCR reads, yielding one entry per CDR3 protein. This table has some 640,000 distinct CDR3 sequences, more than 11% appearing once. The sample here was PBMCs from blood, taken around 14 days before vaccination. The source is a man aged 45 to 65 who received an inactivated influenza vaccine. CDR3s include the opening cysteine and the closing phenylalanine or tryptophan. A D gene is named only where the DNA matches it firmly. Rows give clone size only sometimes, using once, few, many, or a class for an expanded clone.

>TRBJ2-4|TRBV7-2|NA|NA
CASSPREGVWNIQYF
TGTGCCAGCAGCCCCCGTGAAGGGGTCTGGAACATTCAGTACTTC
>TRBJ2-1|TRBV6-2/TRBV6-3|NA|NA
CASSPAGLGYNEQFF
TGTGCCAGCAGCCCCGCGGGGCTTGGCTACAATGAGCAGTTCTTC
>TRBJ1-4|TRBV20-1|TRBD1|few
CSARVVGQANEKLFF
TGCAGTGCTAGAGTGGTGGGACAGGCTAATGAAAAACTGTTTTTT
>TRBJ2-2|TRBV4-1|NA|many
CASSQAPRVVQGTGELFF
TGCGCCAGCAGCCAAGCCCCGAGAGTTGTTCAGGGCACCGGGGAGCTGTTTTTT
>TRBJ1-4|TRBV6-5|NA|many
CASKTENEKLFF
TGTGCCAGCAAGACAGAAAATGAAAAACTGTTTTTT
>TRBJ1-1|TRBV12-3/TRBV12-4|NA|few
CASSLEGGTAEAFF
TGTGCCAGCAGTTTAGAGGGAGGGACCGCTGAAGCTTTCTTT
>TRBJ2-3|TRBV5-1|NA|NA
CANSPDGLLTDTQYF
TGCGCCAACAGCCCGGACGGATTACTCACAGATACGCAGTATTTT
>TRBJ1-1|TRBV7-9|NA|few
CASSLALETEAFF
TGTGCCAGCAGCTTAGCGCTAGAGACTGAAGCTTTCTTT
>TRBJ2-4|TRBV5-1|NA|NA
CASSYWGRADIQYF
TGCGCCAGCAGCTATTGGGGCAGGGCAGACATTCAGTACTTC
>TRBJ2-2|TRBV4-3|TRBD2|NA
CASSQVAGDTGELFF
TGCGCCAGCAGCCAAGTAGCGGGAGACACCGGGGAGCTGTTTTTT
>TRBJ2-4|TRBV7-8|NA|NA
CASSLASGSIINIQYF
TGTGCCAGCAGCTTAGCGTCAGGATCGATTATAAACATTCAGTACTTC
>TRBJ2-7|TRBV6-1|NA|NA
CASKRTASYEQYF
TGTGCCAGCAAGAGGACAGCCTCCTACGAGCAGTACTTC
>TRBJ2-7|TRBV5-1|TRBD2|NA
CASSAGLAYEQYF
TGCGCCAGCAGCGCGGGACTAGCGTACGAGCAGTACTTC
>TRBJ1-5|TRBV19|NA|few
CASSTGAPTQHF
TGTGCCAGTAGTACGGGGGCCCCAACCCAGCATTTT